This TCR beta chain was identified in a study of blood T cell repertoires in COVID-19. Repertoires were generated with immunoSEQ multiplex PCR, while TCRdb's copy carries only in-frame clones and drops some. The data show about 240,000 clones, roughly 91% seen once. Trimming cost V 11 bases and J 3 bases; bases outside gene matches: 8. Germline-derived CDR1 and CDR2 are LNHDA and SQIVND (reference sequence). The CDR3 runs to 14 residues. This chain joins TRBV19 and TRBJ1-2; 11 nucleotides line up with TRBD1. The sequence was obtained from a man in his thirties or forties with COVID-19, enrolled during active disease. Source material: peripheral blood. The CDR3, as DNA: TGTGCCCTGGGTCGGACAGGGGGCGACTATGGCTACACCTTC. Its translation is CALGRTGGDYGYTF.